These 27 T cell receptor beta chains were sequenced from one sample in a study of T cells after yellow fever vaccination. Via MiXCR, TCRdb re-called the 5' RACE reads, giving one row per CDR3 protein. The data contain 150,000 to 200,000 distinct CDR3 sequences, about a tenth of them singletons. Sequenced here: CD8+ T cells sorted from PBMCs, sampled 45 days after the yellow fever booster vaccination. Every receptor here comes from a man aged 18 to 29 who received the YFV17D yellow fever vaccine.

V usage is TRBV6-2 or TRBV6-3 and J usage is TRBJ2-7; the match to TRBD2 covers 14 bases. The V segment lost 0 bases and the J segment 3 bases; nucleotides outside the gene matches: 10. The CDR3 consists of 19 residues. CDR1 is MNHEY and CDR2 is SVGEGT in the germline V gene. CDR3 DNA sequence: TGTGCCAGCAGTTACTCGCTGACTAGCGGGGGGGCACCCGGCTACGAGCAGTACGTC. Amino acid sequence: CASSYSLTSGGAPGYEQYV.

In its sample, this clonotype was seen many times. The chain joins TRBV4-1 to TRBJ1-1; D not resolved. CDR1 MGHRA and CDR2 YSYEKL come from the germline V gene. The CDR3 contains 14 residues. V lost 2 bases to trimming and J lost 4 bases, with 11 bases between them. The CDR3 coding sequence is TGCGCCAGCAGCCAACTAACGGGTGGCACTGAAGCTTTCTTT. Protein sequence: CASSQLTGGTEAFF.

This clonotype was counted a few times. The chain carries TRBV7-2 and TRBJ2-3, with 9 bases that match TRBD2. CDR1 and CDR2 from the germline V gene are SGHTA and FQGNSA. V shed 5 bases, J shed 0 bases, and the junction held 18 bases outside the gene matches. This CDR3 is built from 20 residues. CDR3 sequence (DNA): TGTGCCAGCAGCCCACCCGGGACTAGCTACCCCCCGGCGAGCACAGATACGCAGTATTTT. It is translated as CASSPPGTSYPPASTDTQYF. The full variable domain, completed using reference TRBV7-2 and TRBJ2-3, is GAGVSQSPSNKVTEKGKDVELRCDPISGHTALYWYRQSLGQGLEFLIYFQGNSAPDKSGLPSDRFSAERTGGSVSTLTIQRTQQEDSAVYLCASSPPGTSYPPASTDTQYFGPGTRLTVL.

Only a few counts were recorded for this clonotype. V gene TRBV19 combines with J gene TRBJ1-6; TRBD1 might be the D (5 bases). This CDR3 has 14 amino acids. Germline V gene lookup returns CDR1 LNHDA and CDR2 SQIVND (reference sequence). The V end was cut by 7 bases, the J end by 5 bases, with 12 bases between. The DNA of the CDR3 is TGTGCCAGTAAATGGGGGGGGAATAATTCACCCCTCCACTTT. Its protein product is CASKWGGNNSPLHF.

This clonotype turned up a few times. This chain connects TRBV7-2 to TRBJ1-5, with 7 bases matching TRBD1. The ends lost 5 bases at V and 9 bases at J; junction bases unmatched: 10. Germline CDR1 reads SGHTA; CDR2 reads FQGNSA. The CDR3 totals 14 residues. The CDR3 loop is CASSLWTGPGPQHF. The CDR3, as DNA: TGTGCCAGCAGCCTTTGGACAGGCCCAGGGCCCCAGCATTTT.

The gene calls are TRBV4-1 and TRBJ1-5; D is possibly TRBD1 (5 bases). The V gene lost 4 bases and the J gene lost 3 bases, with 10 bases spanning the gap. Germline V CDR1 and CDR2: MGHRA, YSYEKL. The CDR3 consists of 14 residues. CDR3 amino acids: CASSPPGVNQPQHF. CDR3 nucleotide sequence: TGCGCCAGCAGCCCCCCGGGGGTCAATCAGCCCCAGCATTTT.

The V gene is TRBV7-3, the J gene TRBJ1-2, with D maybe TRBD1 (5 bases). From germline, CDR1 is SGHTA and CDR2 FQGTGA. The CDR3 runs 15 residues. V gave up 5 bases and J gave up 5 bases, with 18 bases separating them. CDR3 amino acids: CASSLVGGAGYGYTF. The CDR3 nucleotides are TGTGCCAGCAGCCTTGTTGGTGGGGCAGGGTATGGCTACACCTTC.

This clonotype has more than one count but fewer than ten. The chain carries TRBV4-3 and TRBJ2-3; the D is unclear. Trimming shortened V by 4 bases and J by 4 bases, and 15 bases separated the two germline ends. The length of the CDR3 is 15 residues. Germline CDR1 is LGHNA and CDR2 is YSLEER. The CDR3 nucleotides read TGCGCCAGCAGCCGAGGCCCTAATCAGCCAGATACGCAGTATTTT. This gives the protein CASSRGPNQPDTQYF.

This chain connects TRBV7-8 to TRBJ2-1; 11 bases match TRBD2. Germline CDR1 SGHVS, CDR2 FQNEAQ. Trimming took 0 bases from V and 9 from J; bases not matched to a gene: 7. The CDR3 sequence is 16 residues long. The CDR3 spells CASSLALAGGQGEQFF. The CDR3 bases are TGTGCCAGCAGCTTAGCCTTAGCGGGGGGGCAGGGTGAGCAGTTCTTC.

Only a few counts were recorded for this clonotype. V and J are TRBV7-2 and TRBJ2-7; D is possibly TRBD1 (7 bases). V shed 3 bases and J shed 5 bases, with 20 bases lying between them. The CDR3 totals 16 residues. Germline V gives CDR1 SGHTA, CDR2 FQGNSA. In nucleotides, the CDR3 is TGTGCCAGCAGCTTTCCCGCCCAGGGGGGTTGGGACGAGCAGTACTTC. It encodes CASSFPAQGGWDEQYF.

The chain carries TRBV6-2 or TRBV6-3 and TRBJ2-5; maybe TRBD1 (5 bases). V was trimmed by 2 bases and J by 2 bases, leaving 15 bases between them. Per germline, CDR1 MNHEY and CDR2 SVGEGT. The CDR3 runs 16 residues. In DNA form, the CDR3 reads TGTGCCAGCAGTTACGAAGCAGGGATGGTGCAAGAGACCCAGTACTTC. Its translation is CASSYEAGMVQETQYF.

The chain uses TRBV4-1 and TRBJ2-4; D not resolved. The V gene lost 0 bases and the J gene lost 9 bases, with 15 bases spanning the gap. This CDR3 contains 15 residues. Germline V lookup: CDR1 MGHRA, CDR2 YSYEKL. In DNA form, the CDR3 reads TGCGCCAGCAGCCAAGAAGCGCCCGGCCTTTTCATTCAGTACTTC. Translated: CASSQEAPGLFIQYF.

The V call is TRBV6-2 or TRBV6-3, the J call TRBJ2-7; D is ambiguous. V lost 2 bases to trimming and J lost 0 bases, with 8 bases between them. Germline V lookup: CDR1 MNHEY, CDR2 SVGEGT. The CDR3 is 14 amino acids. The CDR3 DNA reads TGTGCCAGCAGTTACACCCGGTTCTCCTACGAGCAGTACTTC. Its protein product is CASSYTRFSYEQYF.

Only one count was recorded for this clonotype. This chain connects TRBV3-1 to TRBJ1-6; a possible D gene is TRBD1 (5 bases). V shed 3 bases and J shed 5 bases, with 14 bases lying between them. Per germline, CDR1 LGHDT and CDR2 YNNKEL (reference sequence). CDR3 size: 16 residues. This chain's CDR3 is CASSHEVGTNNSPLHF. For the CDR3, the DNA is TGTGCCAGCAGCCATGAGGTGGGGACCAATAATTCACCCCTCCACTTT.

This rearrangement joins TRBV7-6 to TRBJ1-1; no definite D call. This CDR3 comprises 14 residues. V lost 2 bases and J 1 base, leaving 8 bases between the germline ends. Per the germline V gene, CDR1 is SGHVS and CDR2 is FNYEAQ. CDR3 sequence: CASSLRQRNTEAFF. The DNA for the CDR3 is TGTGCCAGCAGCTTACGTCAGCGGAACACTGAAGCTTTCTTT.

This clonotype occurred a few times. This chain links TRBV27 with TRBJ2-2; 12 nucleotides align to TRBD1. J gave up 2 bases and V 5 bases, and 3 bases lay outside the gene matches. From germline, CDR1 is MNHEY and CDR2 SMNVEV (reference sequence). This CDR3 comprises 16 residues. CDR3 sequence (DNA): TGTGCCAGCAGTCTCGGGACAGGGGGCAACACCGGGGAGCTGTTTTTT. The encoded protein is CASSLGTGGNTGELFF.

This clonotype was seen only a few times. The chain combines TRBV6-5 with TRBJ2-5; 10 positions agree with TRBD2. The germline gives CDR1 MNHEY, CDR2 SVGAGI. The junction had 3 bases not matched to a gene; V was cut back by 2 bases and J by 3 bases. CDR3 length equals 15 residues. The CDR3 sequence: CASSYTSGTEETQYF. The CDR3 coding sequence is TGTGCCAGCAGTTACACTAGCGGGACCGAAGAGACCCAGTACTTC.

The rearrangement links TRBV11-2 to TRBJ2-2; 7 nucleotides align to TRBD1. V trimming: 3 bases; J trimming: 0 bases; junction bases outside the gene matches: 13. The CDR3 length is 19 residues. CDR1 SGHAT and CDR2 FQNNGV come from the germline V gene. CDR3 residues: CASSFTRGRRASNTGELFF. The CDR3 DNA follows: TGTGCCAGCAGCTTTACTAGGGGGCGACGTGCTTCGAACACCGGGGAGCTGTTTTTT.

The rearrangement links TRBV2 to TRBJ2-5; no firm D call. Germline V gives CDR1 SNHLY, CDR2 FYNNEI. This CDR3 contains 13 residues. V was shortened by 4 bases and J by 0 bases, with 6 bases between the two germline ends. The CDR3 DNA follows: TGTGCCAGCAGTGGCAGGTACCAAGAGACCCAGTACTTC. It is translated as CASSGRYQETQYF. Combining the CDR3 with reference TRBV2 and TRBJ2-5 gives the whole variable domain EPEVTQTPSHQVTQMGQEVILRCVPISNHLYFYWYRQILGQKVEFLVSFYNNEISEKSEIFDDQFSVERPDGSNFTLKIRSTKLEDSAMYFCASSGRYQETQYFGPGTRLLVL.

This clonotype was counted only a few times. This chain links TRBV9 with TRBJ2-1; 7 bases are shared with TRBD1. Germline CDR1 reads SGDLS; CDR2 reads YYNGEE. This CDR3 is 15 amino acids long. V gave up 2 bases and J gave up 12 bases; unmatched junction bases: 14. The CDR3 nucleotides read TGTGCCAGCAGCGTTTCCGGGACAGCAAGAGGGACGCAGTTCTTC. This encodes CASSVSGTARGTQFF.

This clonotype was seen only a few times. The genes are TRBV6-5 and TRBJ2-5; no reliable D call. Germline V gives CDR1 MNHEY, CDR2 SVGAGI. The CDR3 contains 12 residues. The ends were cut back, 2 bases at V and 0 bases at J, with 1 base in the middle. In DNA form, the CDR3 reads TGTGCCAGCAGTTACGACCAAGAGACCCAGTACTTC. Protein product: CASSYDQETQYF.

This clonotype was picked up a small number of times. This chain links TRBV6-5 with TRBJ2-3; tentatively, D is TRBD2 (6 bases). Between the trimmed V and J ends, which lost 2 bases and 0 bases, there was a span of 12 bases. Germline assignment: CDR1 MNHEY and CDR2 SVGAGI. This CDR3 contains 16 residues. As DNA, the CDR3 is TGTGCCAGCAGTTACCTCCGGGACTCAAGCACAGATACGCAGTATTTT. Protein product: CASSYLRDSSTDTQYF.

This clonotype occurred many times. This chain uses TRBV29-1 with TRBJ2-5; the match to TRBD2 covers 7 bases. The germline CDR1 and CDR2 sequences are SQVTM and ANQGSEA. Losses at the gene ends were 0 bases for V and 5 bases for J; bases not matched to a gene: 6. The CDR3 runs 14 residues. The CDR3 sequence: CSVEDTTSWETQYF. The CDR3 bases are TGCAGCGTTGAAGACACGACTAGCTGGGAGACCCAGTACTTC.

CDR3 protein: CASSPIGVGRTEAFF. The CDR3 DNA sequence: TGTGCCAGCTCACCCATTGGGGTGGGGAGGACTGAAGCTTTCTTT. The chain employs TRBV18 and TRBJ1-1; D unclear. In germline, CDR1 is KGHSH, CDR2 LQKENI. CDR3 length: 15 amino acids. Deletions cut 3 bases from V and 5 bases from J, with 16 bases between.

This clonotype was counted only a few times. The chain joins TRBV7-9 to TRBJ1-2; the D is unclear. The CDR3 is made up of 16 amino acids. Germline CDR1 SEHNR, CDR2 FQNEAQ (reference sequence). V lost 2 bases and J 3 bases, leaving 16 bases between the germline ends. CDR3 region: CASSLIPVPVDYGYTF. CDR3 nucleotides: TGTGCCAGCAGCTTAATCCCAGTCCCCGTGGACTATGGCTACACCTTC.

The gene calls are TRBV6-6 and TRBJ1-2, with D possibly being TRBD1 (5 bases). The CDR3 has 13 residues. CDR1 MNHNY and CDR2 SVGAGI come from the germline V gene (reference sequence). The V and J ends lost 6 bases and 4 bases respectively, with 12 bases between them. CDR3 sequence reads: CASSPGGVYGYTF. CDR3 bases: TGTGCCAGCAGCCCCGGGGGGGTCTATGGCTACACCTTC.

The chain joins TRBV14 to TRBJ2-7; D not resolved. This CDR3 has 13 amino acids. The germline CDR1 and CDR2 sequences are SGHDN and FVKESK. The CDR3 reads CASRQVWGYEQYV. CDR3 DNA sequence: TGTGCCAGCAGACAAGTTTGGGGCTACGAGCAGTACGTC.